The 28 T cell receptor beta chains below all came from one sample that was sequenced in a study of T cells after posttransplantation cyclophosphamide. TCRdb keeps only in-frame clones here, not all; method: immunoSEQ multiplex PCR. Here the sample spans fewer than 25,000 clones, approximately 87% being singletons. Busulfan-fludarabine conditioning, marrow transplant, and cyclophosphamide on days +3 and +4 were administered. Sequences were derived from PBMCs, sampled after allogeneic stem cell transplant with posttransplant cyclophosphamide. Every receptor here comes from a female patient aged 25-39 years who received an allogeneic stem cell transplant from an unrelated donor, was CMV-positive, and had no GVHD. Some T cells may have come from the graft donor.

The V call is TRBV7-6, the J call TRBJ2-1; a possible D gene is TRBD2 (5 bases). The germline V gene has CDR1 SGHVS and CDR2 FNYEAQ. V lost 5 bases to trimming and J lost 0 bases, with 14 bases between them. The length of the CDR3 is 16 residues. The CDR3 DNA reads TGTGCCAGCAGCAAACTAGGCCCGAGCTCCTACAATGAGCAGTTCTTC. This translates into CASSKLGPSSYNEQFF. The whole variable domain, filled in from reference TRBV7-6 and TRBJ2-1, reads GAGVSQSPRYKVTKRGQDVALRCDPISGHVSLYWYRQALGQGPEFLTYFNYEAQQDKSGLPNDRFSAERPEGSISTLTIQRTEQRDSAMYRCASSKLGPSSYNEQFFGPGTRLTVL.

V usage is TRBV7-2 and J usage is TRBJ2-2; possibly TRBD1 for D (6 bases). Germline V CDR1 and CDR2: SGHTA, FQGNSA. Trimming removed 4 bases at V and 5 bases at J, with 14 bases between. The CDR3 sequence is 15 residues long. CDR3 amino acids: CASSWGQGGTGELFF. The CDR3 bases are TGTGCCAGCAGCTGGGGACAAGGCGGTACCGGGGAGCTGTTTTTT.

The rearrangement uses TRBV19 and TRBJ1-5; D gene uncertain. V dropped 0 bases and J dropped 4 bases, with 10 bases sitting between them. This CDR3 region has 15 residues. Looked up from germline, CDR1 is LNHDA and CDR2 is SQIVND (reference sequence). CDR3 residues: CASSIDRSRNQPQHF. The CDR3 region has the DNA TGTGCCAGTAGTATAGATCGGAGTCGAAATCAGCCCCAGCATTTT.

The chain employs TRBV7-9 and TRBJ1-2; the D is unclear. With 3 bases removed from V and 4 bases from J, the gap between germline ends came to 12 bases. This CDR3 region has 14 residues. CDR1 is SEHNR and CDR2 is FQNEAQ in the germline V gene (reference sequence). Written as DNA, the CDR3 is TGTGCCAGCAGCTTCCCCAGGAATGCCTATGGCTACACCTTC. It encodes CASSFPRNAYGYTF.

The V call is TRBV5-6, the J call TRBJ2-7; TRBD2 matches 7 bases. This CDR3 contains 12 residues. Trimming took 7 bases from V and 2 from J; bases not matched to a gene: 3. CDR1 and CDR2 from the germline V gene are SGHDT and YYEEEE. The DNA of the CDR3 is TGTGCCAGCGGGAGGGAGCCCTACGAGCAGTACTTC. As protein: CASGREPYEQYF.

This rearrangement joins TRBV4-1 to TRBJ2-7; TRBD1 matches 10 bases. The CDR3 spans 17 residues. The germline CDR1 and CDR2 sequences are MGHRA and YSYEKL. V shed 4 bases, J shed 1 base, and the junction held 10 bases outside the gene matches. CDR3 coding DNA: TGCGCCAGCAGCCCGAAGTCAGGGACAGGGGCTTCCTACGAGCAGTACTTC. Encoded protein: CASSPKSGTGASYEQYF.

CDR3 region: CASSLGQSYGYTF. CDR3 nucleotide sequence: TGTGCCAGCAGTTTGGGACAGTCCTATGGCTACACCTTC. The V and J genes are TRBV28 and TRBJ1-2; TRBD1 matches 7 bases. V shed 3 bases, J shed 4 bases, and the junction held 2 bases outside the gene matches. The V gene's germline CDR1 is MDHEN and CDR2 SYDVKM. There are 13 residues in the CDR3.

The chain links TRBV11-3 to TRBJ2-5, with TRBD1 matching 10 bases. Trimming cost V 2 bases and J 4 bases; bases outside gene matches: 10. CDR1 is SGHNT, CDR2 YENEEA, per germline. This CDR3 spans 17 amino acids. CDR3 DNA sequence: TGTGCCAGCAGCTTACGCCTGGACAGGGGGTTGGGAGAGACCCAGTACTTC. Its translation: CASSLRLDRGLGETQYF.

The chain recombines TRBV5-1 with TRBJ1-1; the D is unclear. The germline V and J ends were trimmed by 2 bases and 0 bases, with 8 bases remaining between them. The CDR3 loop spans 14 amino acids. From germline, CDR1 is SGHRS and CDR2 YFSETQ. The CDR3 spells CASSFSVMNTEAFF. CDR3 sequence (DNA): TGCGCCAGCAGCTTTTCAGTCATGAACACTGAAGCTTTCTTT.

J is TRBJ1-2 and V is TRBV10-3; a possible D gene is TRBD1 (6 bases). V was shortened by 4 bases and J by 0 bases, with 12 bases between the two germline ends. The CDR3 consists of 15 residues. Per germline, CDR1 ENHRY and CDR2 SYGVKD. CDR3 nucleotide sequence: TGTGCCATCAGTGGGCTACAGGGAGCTAACTATGGCTACACCTTC. It is translated as CAISGLQGANYGYTF.

CDR3 protein: CASSSGLDAFF. In nucleotides, the CDR3 is TGTGCCAGCAGCTCAGGGTTGGACGCTTTCTTT. This sequence joins TRBV11-3 and TRBJ1-1, with D tentatively TRBD1 (5 bases). Trimming took off 4 bases at V and 11 bases at J, with 11 bases between the two ends. Germline V gene lookup returns CDR1 SGHNT and CDR2 YENEEA. CDR3 length: 11 amino acids.

DNA for the CDR3: TGTGCCAGCAGCTCCTCCAGGTCTACCTACGAGCAGTACTTC. This translates into CASSSSRSTYEQYF. The J gene is TRBJ2-7, the V gene TRBV5-4; D uncertain. The CDR3 has 14 amino acids. CDR1 and CDR2 from the germline V gene are SGHNT and YYREEE (reference sequence). Trimming stripped 3 bases from V and 2 bases from J, with 12 bases between.

In this sample, this clone turned up a few times. V gene TRBV2 combines with J gene TRBJ1-3; tentative D call: TRBD1 (6 bases). Deletions cut 4 bases from V and 4 bases from J, with 14 bases between. CDR1 and CDR2 (germline): SNHLY, FYNNEI. There are 15 residues in the CDR3. CDR3 region: CASSVLRGSGNTIYF. CDR3 nucleotide sequence: TGTGCCAGCAGTGTACTTAGGGGGTCGGGAAACACCATATATTTT.

The rearrangement links TRBV10-1 to TRBJ2-1; TRBD1 might be the D (5 bases). Germline V lookup: CDR1 WNHNN, CDR2 SYGVQD (reference sequence). V was pared by 4 bases and J by 4 bases, with 20 bases between. CDR3 length equals 17 residues. This chain's CDR3 is CASSGSLSRAPYNEQFF. In DNA form, the CDR3 reads TGCGCCAGCAGTGGGTCGTTGAGCAGGGCCCCATACAATGAGCAGTTCTTC.

The rearrangement uses TRBV11-3 and TRBJ2-5; weak D call: TRBD2 (6 bases). CDR3 size: 17 residues. Trimming removed 1 base at V and 2 bases at J, with 17 bases between. The germline V gene has CDR1 SGHNT and CDR2 YENEEA. The CDR3 loop is CASSLAIRDSSQETQYF. The CDR3 region has the DNA TGTGCCAGCAGCTTAGCAATACGGGACTCCTCGCAAGAGACCCAGTACTTC. The full variable domain, with the rest looked up from reference TRBV11-3 and TRBJ2-5, is EAGVVQSPRYKIIEKKQPVAFWCNPISGHNTLYWYLQNLGQGPELLIRYENEEAVDDSQLPKDRFSAERLKGVDSTLKIQPAELGDSAVYLCASSLAIRDSSQETQYFGPGTRLLVL.

This rearrangement joins TRBV28 to TRBJ1-6; TRBD1 is a possible D gene (5 bases). The CDR3 spans 15 residues. Per the germline V gene, CDR1 is MDHEN and CDR2 is SYDVKM. V was shortened by 6 bases and J by 6 bases, with 15 bases between the two germline ends. The CDR3: CASRPQEGRNSPLHF. In DNA form, the CDR3 reads TGTGCCAGCAGGCCACAGGAGGGGCGTAATTCACCCCTCCACTTT.

This chain uses TRBV18 with TRBJ1-6; D is undetermined. Germline-derived CDR1 and CDR2 are KGHSH and LQKENI. Trimming removed 2 bases at V and 4 bases at J, with 12 bases between. The CDR3 loop spans 16 amino acids. CDR3 in DNA: TGTGCCAGCTCACCAGCGGGAACCCTATATAATTCACCCCTCCACTTT. Translating it yields CASSPAGTLYNSPLHF.

The V and J genes are TRBV19 and TRBJ1-4; 10 nucleotides match TRBD1. This CDR3 is 14 amino acids long. Per germline, CDR1 LNHDA and CDR2 SQIVND (reference sequence). Germline trimming cut 3 bases from V and 7 bases from J; bases unmatched to any gene: 2. In nucleotides, the CDR3 is TGTGCCAGTAGTATCCGGGACAGGGGTGAAAAACTGTTTTTT. Translating gives CASSIRDRGEKLFF.

This chain connects TRBV14 to TRBJ2-2; 9 positions match TRBD2. V was pared by 1 base and J by 4 bases, with 1 base of the junction left unmatched. The CDR3 loop spans 15 amino acids. Germline values: CDR1 SGHDN, CDR2 FVKESK. CDR3: CASSQVAGVTGELFF. CDR3 nucleotides: TGTGCCAGCAGCCAAGTAGCGGGGGTCACCGGGGAGCTGTTTTTT.

The V call is TRBV4-3, the J call TRBJ2-3; 10 bases are a match to TRBD2. CDR3 length: 17 residues. Trimming removed 2 bases from V and 0 bases from J; junction bases left unmatched: 5. Germline V gene data show CDR1 as LGHNA and CDR2 as YSLEER. Here the CDR3 DNA reads TGCGCCAGCAGCCAAACAAGACTAGCGGGTAGCACAGATACGCAGTATTTT. Amino acid sequence: CASSQTRLAGSTDTQYF.

The V and J genes are TRBV19 and TRBJ1-5; 7 bases agree with TRBD1. V lost 6 bases to trimming and J lost 0 bases; unmatched junction nucleotides: 2. The CDR3 consists of 14 residues. CDR1 and CDR2 from the germline V gene are LNHDA and SQIVND (reference sequence). The CDR3: CASRGQYSNQPQHF. The CDR3 nucleotides are TGTGCCAGTAGGGGACAGTATAGCAATCAGCCCCAGCATTTT.

This clone occurred once. The V call is TRBV5-1, the J call TRBJ2-2; 9 positions agree with TRBD1. The germline gives CDR1 SGHRS, CDR2 YFSETQ. Germline trimming cut 1 base from V and 5 bases from J; bases unmatched to any gene: 6. The CDR3 is 16 residues long. CDR3 DNA: TGCGCCAGCAGCTTGTCAGGGACAGGGTTGACCGGGGAGCTGTTTTTT. The encoded protein is CASSLSGTGLTGELFF.

The genes are TRBV5-1 and TRBJ2-3; 8 bases match TRBD2. The CDR3 sequence is 16 residues long. V was pared by 3 bases and J by 3 bases, with 9 bases of the junction left unmatched. Looked up from germline, CDR1 is SGHRS and CDR2 is YFSETQ. CDR3 sequence reads: CASSSFPAGETDTQYF. In DNA, the CDR3 is TGCGCCAGCAGCTCTTTTCCAGCGGGGGAAACAGATACGCAGTATTTT.

CDR3 loop: CASSSTGLENSPLHF. The CDR3 nucleotides are TGCGCCAGCAGCTCGACGGGATTAGAGAATTCACCCCTCCACTTT. The gene calls are TRBV5-1 and TRBJ1-6; D is unresolved. The CDR3 runs 15 residues. The germline V gene encodes CDR1 SGHRS and CDR2 YFSETQ. V was trimmed by 3 bases and J by 7 bases, leaving 14 bases between them. The whole variable domain, remainder taken from reference TRBV5-1 and TRBJ1-6, is KAGVTQTPRYLIKTRGQQVTLSCSPISGHRSVSWYQQTPGQGLQFLFEYFSETQRNKGNFPGRFSGRQFSNSRSEMNVSTLELGDSALYLCASSSTGLENSPLHFGNGTRLTVT.

This sequence joins TRBV27 and TRBJ2-7; 13 nucleotides line up with TRBD2. Germline-derived CDR1 and CDR2 are MNHEY and SMNVEV (reference sequence). This CDR3 has 15 residues. Trimming at V came to 8 bases and at J to 3 bases, leaving 7 bases not matched to a gene. This CDR3 is CASGRTSGGYYEQYF. The CDR3 bases are TGTGCCAGCGGACGGACTAGCGGGGGATACTACGAGCAGTACTTC.

This clone was seen more than once but under ten times. V gene TRBV19 combines with J gene TRBJ1-1; D gene uncertain. Trimming stripped 9 bases from V and 1 base from J, with 18 bases between. Germline values: CDR1 LNHDA, CDR2 SQIVND (reference sequence). The CDR3 is 15 residues long. This CDR3 reads CASIVGGGPNTEAFF. As DNA, the CDR3 is TGTGCCAGCATCGTCGGTGGCGGGCCGAACACTGAAGCTTTCTTT.

The rearrangement joins TRBV9 to TRBJ2-3; 13 positions match TRBD2. Germline CDR1 SGDLS, CDR2 YYNGEE. V shed 1 base and J 3 bases; nucleotides not matched to a gene: 2. This CDR3 has 16 amino acids. CDR3 amino acids: CASSVTSGGATDTQYF. CDR3 nucleotide sequence: TGTGCCAGCAGCGTAACTAGCGGGGGGGCGACAGATACGCAGTATTTT. Full variable domain (rest looked up from reference TRBV9 and TRBJ2-3): DSGVTQTPKHLITATGQRVTLRCSPRSGDLSVYWYQQSLDQGLQFLIQYYNGEERAKGNILERFSAQQFPDLHSELNLSSLELGDSALYFCASSVTSGGATDTQYFGPGTRLTVL.

This clone occurred a few times. The chain combines TRBV28 with TRBJ1-2; D perhaps matches TRBD1 (6 bases). The CDR3 covers 13 residues. The V end lost 5 bases, the J end lost 3 bases, and 10 bases lay between the germline ends. Germline CDR1 is MDHEN and CDR2 is SYDVKM. CDR3 coding DNA: TGTGCCAGCAGTCAAAGGGGGTACTATGGCTACACCTTC. As protein: CASSQRGYYGYTF.